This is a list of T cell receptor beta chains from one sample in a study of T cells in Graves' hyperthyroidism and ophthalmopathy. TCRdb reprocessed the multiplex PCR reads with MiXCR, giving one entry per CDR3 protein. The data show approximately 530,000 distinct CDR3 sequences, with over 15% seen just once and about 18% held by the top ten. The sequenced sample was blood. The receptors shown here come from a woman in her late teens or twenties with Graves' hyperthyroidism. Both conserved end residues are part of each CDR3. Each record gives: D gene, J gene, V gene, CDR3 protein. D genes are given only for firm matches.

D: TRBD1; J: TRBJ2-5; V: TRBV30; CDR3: CAWGQGAETQYF
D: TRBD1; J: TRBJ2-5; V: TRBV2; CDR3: CASRGTAAQETQYF
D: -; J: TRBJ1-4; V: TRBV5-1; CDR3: CASSPRGTATNEKLFF
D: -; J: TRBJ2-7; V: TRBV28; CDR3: CASSIRQGPYEQYF
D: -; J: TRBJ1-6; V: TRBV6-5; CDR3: CASSYSRGLGQGNSPLHF
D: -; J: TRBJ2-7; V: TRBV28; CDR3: CASSLSLASHEQYF
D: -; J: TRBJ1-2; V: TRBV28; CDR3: CASSFNNYGCTF
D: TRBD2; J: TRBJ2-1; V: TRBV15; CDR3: CATSGGLAVVNEQFF
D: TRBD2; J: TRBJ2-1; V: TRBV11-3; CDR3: CASSLGGTNNEQFF
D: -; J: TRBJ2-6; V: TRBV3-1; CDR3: CASSQDDAHSF
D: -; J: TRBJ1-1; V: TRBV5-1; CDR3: CASQLGGMNTEAFF
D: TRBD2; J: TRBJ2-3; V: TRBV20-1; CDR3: CSARALAGGITDTQYF
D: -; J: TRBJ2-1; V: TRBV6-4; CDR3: CASSETGGSYNEQFF
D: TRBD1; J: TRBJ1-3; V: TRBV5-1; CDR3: CASSLDRGTGNTIYF
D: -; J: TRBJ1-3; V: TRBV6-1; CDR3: CASSPLRMSGNTIYF
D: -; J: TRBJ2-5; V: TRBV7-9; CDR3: CASSLIAGLPQETQYF
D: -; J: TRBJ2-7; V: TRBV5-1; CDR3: CASTPDIGYEQYF